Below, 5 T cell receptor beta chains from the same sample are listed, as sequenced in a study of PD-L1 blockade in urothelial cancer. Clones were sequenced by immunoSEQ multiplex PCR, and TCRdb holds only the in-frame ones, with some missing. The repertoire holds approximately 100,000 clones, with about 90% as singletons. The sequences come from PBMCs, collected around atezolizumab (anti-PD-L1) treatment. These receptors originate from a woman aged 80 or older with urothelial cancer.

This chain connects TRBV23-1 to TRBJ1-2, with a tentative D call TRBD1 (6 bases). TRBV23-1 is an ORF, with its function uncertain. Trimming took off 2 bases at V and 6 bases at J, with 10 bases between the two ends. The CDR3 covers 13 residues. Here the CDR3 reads CASSQATGNGYTF. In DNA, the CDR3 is TGCGCCAGCAGTCAAGCCACAGGGAATGGCTACACCTTC.

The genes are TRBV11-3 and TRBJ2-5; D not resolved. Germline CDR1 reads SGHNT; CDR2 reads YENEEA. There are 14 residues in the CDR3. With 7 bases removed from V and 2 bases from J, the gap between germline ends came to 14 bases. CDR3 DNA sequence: TGTGCCAGCAAGAGAGAGAAAAAACAAGAGACCCAGTACTTC. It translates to CASKREKKQETQYF.

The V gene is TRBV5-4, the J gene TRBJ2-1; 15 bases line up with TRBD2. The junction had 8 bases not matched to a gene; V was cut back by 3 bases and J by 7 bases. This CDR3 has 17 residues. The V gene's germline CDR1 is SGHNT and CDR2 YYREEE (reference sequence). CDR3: CASSWRTSGRDGNEQFF. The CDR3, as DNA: TGTGCCAGCAGCTGGCGGACTAGCGGGAGGGACGGGAATGAGCAGTTCTTC.

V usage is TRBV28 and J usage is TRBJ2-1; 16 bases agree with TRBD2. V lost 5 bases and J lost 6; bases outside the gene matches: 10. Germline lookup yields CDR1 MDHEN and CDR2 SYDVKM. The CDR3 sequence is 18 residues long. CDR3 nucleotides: TGTGCCAGCAGTCTTTCGGGACTAGCGGGAGGGCCTTTCAATGAGCAGTTCTTC. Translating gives CASSLSGLAGGPFNEQFF.

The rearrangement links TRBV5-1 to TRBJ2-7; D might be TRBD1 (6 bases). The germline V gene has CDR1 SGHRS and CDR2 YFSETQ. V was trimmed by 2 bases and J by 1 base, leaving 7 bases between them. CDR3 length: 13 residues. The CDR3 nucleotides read TGCGCCAGCAGCTTACAGGGATCCTACGAGCAGTACTTC. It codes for CASSLQGSYEQYF.